This paragraph covers one T cell receptor (beta chain) sequence. What it recognizes is unknown. The junction and the germline gene differ at one end; a read error may be behind it. TCRdb analysed the 5' RACE reads with MiXCR anew, one entry per CDR3 protein. This sample carries about 200,000 distinct CDR3 sequences, around 10% of them seen once, and the ten largest clones take 5% to 6.5%. The CDR3 length is 14 residues. Germline CDR1 is DFQATT and CDR2 is SNEGSKA (reference sequence). This specimen comes from a study of identical twins. General study findings and limits: In beta out-of-frame sequences, the excess sharing between twins was weaker. Fewer insertions characterized abundant cord blood beta clonotypes, whereas memory repertoires showed none. It was cross-sectional statistical analysis, not following the same donors, that the conclusions relied on.

The V and J genes are TRBV20-1 and TRBJ1-1; 7 bases are shared with TRBD1. Sequenced sample: memory (CD45RO+) T cells sorted from blood. The TCR originated in a woman aged 18-35 years in good health. The CDR3, as DNA: TGCAGTGCTAGTGACAGGGCGGGTGGCACTGAAGTTTTCTTT. Amino acids: CSASDRAGGTEVFF.